This T cell receptor beta chain was observed in a study of T cell clones after liver transplantation. Study information: HCV positivity affected three of eight recipients; the rest lacked autoimmune or viral indications. Blood was drawn pre-transplant, before withdrawal, and after full or failed withdrawal.

The J segment lost 4 bases and the V segment lost 2 bases, leaving 18 bases of the junction unmatched. This CDR3 spans 20 amino acids. CDR1 MDHEN and CDR2 SYDVKM come from the germline V gene. The table came from immunoSEQ multiplex PCR; TCRdb's copy has only in-frame clones and leaves some out. The sample has about 20,000 clones; 85% to 90% are singletons. This sequence joins TRBV28 and TRBJ1-5; 9 bases align to TRBD1. This receptor was taken from a human patient who received a liver transplant. Some T cells here may be from the graft donor. The source was CD8+ T cells from blood, collected around 42 months after liver transplant. Here the CDR3 reads CASSLTRHGFTGTGNQPQHF. The CDR3 nucleotides read TGTGCCAGCAGTTTAACCCGCCATGGTTTTACCGGGACAGGGAATCAGCCCCAGCATTTT.